The rows below give T cell receptor beta chains drawn from one sample of a study of blood T cell repertoires in COVID-19. Method: immunoSEQ multiplex PCR; TCRdb's copy keeps in-frame clones and lacks some. The sample shows 200,000 to 250,000 clones, around four fifths of them seen only once. The specimen was peripheral blood. Receptor source: a woman aged 55-69 years who had recovered from COVID-19. Each CDR3 is given with its conserved first and last residue. The D gene is left open where the match is weak. Some rows mark clone size as missing; the rest say once, few, many or name a class of expanded clone.

V	D	size	J	DNA	CDR3
TRBV20-1	-	-	TRBJ1-1	TGCAGTGCTAGTTTCCCACAGGACACTGAAGCTTTCTTT	CSASFPQDTEAFF
TRBV2	TRBD2	-	TRBJ2-2	TGTGCCAGCAGTAGCGGGAGGGCGACAACCGGGGAGCTGTTTTTT	CASSSGRATTGELFF
TRBV2	-	-	TRBJ2-3	TGTGCCAGCACCCACACAGATACGCAGTATTTT	CASTHTDTQYF
TRBV14	TRBD1	-	TRBJ1-2	TGTGCCAGCAGCCCGAGGACAGGCCGCTATGGCTACACCTTC	CASSPRTGRYGYTF
TRBV3-1/TRBV3-2	-	-	TRBJ1-2	TGTGCCAGCAGCCAAGAAGTGGGGGGATTAGGGGGCTACACCTTC	CASSQEVGGLGGYTF
TRBV5-1	TRBD2	-	TRBJ2-7	TGCGCCAGCAGCGCCTGGTGGCCTAGCGGGGCTTTAGGCTACGAGCAGTACTTC	CASSAWWPSGALGYEQYF
TRBV7-3	-	once	TRBJ2-1	TGTGCCAGCAGCTTAGGCTCCCAGGGATACAATGAGCAGTTCTTC	CASSLGSQGYNEQFF
TRBV12-2	-	-	TRBJ1-1	TGTGCAAGTCGCTTTACTAACTGGCGAACTGAAGCTTTCTTT	CASRFTNWRTEAFF
TRBV5-5	-	-	TRBJ2-3	TGTGCCAGCAGCCTCCCCGGGGGAGATACGCAGTATTTT	CASSLPGGDTQYF
TRBV9	-	-	TRBJ2-3	TGTGCCAGCAGCGGCGGACAGTTTCGCCTAAATACGCAGTATTTT	CASSGGQFRLNTQYF
TRBV27	-	-	TRBJ1-6	TGTGCCAGCAGTTTCAGGGCAGCTAATTCACCCCTCCACTTT	CASSFRAANSPLHF
TRBV7-9	TRBD2	-	TRBJ2-1	TGTGCCAGCAGCTCCCCGCGGACTAGCGGGGGGGCCTTCTACAATGAGCAGTTCTTC	CASSSPRTSGGAFYNEQFF
TRBV19	TRBD2	-	TRBJ2-2	TGTGCCAGTAGTCGAAGCGGGGGGTACCACACGAACACCGGGGAGCTGTTTTTT	CASSRSGGYHTNTGELFF
TRBV13	TRBD2	once	TRBJ2-7	TGTGCCAGCAGCCCACTAACTGCGGGGGGGCCTGAGGGCTACGAGCAGTACTTC	CASSPLTAGGPEGYEQYF
TRBV5-1	TRBD1	once	TRBJ1-4	TGCGCCAGCAGCTTGGTGGGACAGGGGATCAACACTAATGAAAAACTGTTTTTT	CASSLVGQGINTNEKLFF
TRBV20-1	-	-	TRBJ1-3	TGCAGTGCTAGTCGCGGCACCGTCTCTGGAAACACCATATATTTT	CSASRGTVSGNTIYF
TRBV5-1	-	-	TRBJ1-2	TGCGCCAGCAGCTCGGGGCAGGGGAACTATGGCTACACCTTC	CASSSGQGNYGYTF
TRBV18	TRBD2	-	TRBJ2-3	TGTGCCAGCTCACCAGGGACTAGCGGGAGTGGGGAAGATACGCAGTATTTT	CASSPGTSGSGEDTQYF
TRBV7-2	-	few	TRBJ2-1	TGTGCCAGCAGCTCCCGCTCCTACAATGAGCAGTTCTTC	CASSSRSYNEQFF
TRBV7-2	-	-	TRBJ1-5	TGTGCCAGCAGCTTACGAGGTATGAGCAATCAGCCCCAGCATTTT	CASSLRGMSNQPQHF
TRBV5-6	-	once	TRBJ2-7	TGTGCCAGCAGCTTGTCGGGGGTCTACGAGCAGTACTTC	CASSLSGVYEQYF
TRBV7-6	-	-	TRBJ2-5	TGTGCCAGCAGACCAGTGAAAGGGGCCGCCATTCGGACCCAGTACTTC	CASRPVKGAAIRTQYF
TRBV2	TRBD1	-	TRBJ1-5	TGTGCCAGCAGCGGGACAGGGGGAGGCAATCAGCCCCAGCATTTT	CASSGTGGGNQPQHF
TRBV5-1	-	-	TRBJ1-1	TGCGCCAGCAGTCAGGGGAAGAACACTGAAGCTTTCTTT	CASSQGKNTEAFF
TRBV7-9	TRBD1	-	TRBJ1-3	TGTGCCAGCAGCAAGACAGGGGCTGGAAACACCATATATTTT	CASSKTGAGNTIYF
TRBV30	TRBD1	-	TRBJ2-7	TGTGCCTGGTCCGGGACAGGGCAGTACGAGCAGTACTTC	CAWSGTGQYEQYF
TRBV4-1	-	-	TRBJ2-5	TGCGCCAGCAGCCAAGTCTTCCGGCGGACAAACCAAGAGACCCAGTACTTC	CASSQVFRRTNQETQYF
TRBV27	-	few	TRBJ1-2	TGTGCCAGCAGTTCCCGACAGGTCGTCCGAAGAGCTAACTATGGCTACACCTTC	CASSSRQVVRRANYGYTF
TRBV20-1	-	-	TRBJ1-1	TGCAGTGCGAGGACAGATGAAGCTTTCTTT	CSARTDEAFF
TRBV7-2	TRBD1	-	TRBJ1-2	TGTGCCAGCAGCGTATTCCAGGGGGACTATGGCTACACCTTC	CASSVFQGDYGYTF
TRBV15	TRBD2	-	TRBJ2-6	TGTGCCACCAGCAGAGTTCGGCTAGCGGGCTTCTCTAGGGCCAACGTCCTGACTTTC	CATSRVRLAGFSRANVLTF